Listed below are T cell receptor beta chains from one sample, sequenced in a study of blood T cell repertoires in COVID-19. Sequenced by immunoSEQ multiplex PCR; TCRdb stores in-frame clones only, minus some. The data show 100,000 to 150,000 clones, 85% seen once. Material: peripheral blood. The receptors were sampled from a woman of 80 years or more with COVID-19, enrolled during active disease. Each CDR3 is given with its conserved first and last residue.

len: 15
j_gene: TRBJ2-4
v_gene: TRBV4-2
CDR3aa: CASSKELREEGIQYF

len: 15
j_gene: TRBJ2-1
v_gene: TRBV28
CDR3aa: CASSSPGAGGNEQFF

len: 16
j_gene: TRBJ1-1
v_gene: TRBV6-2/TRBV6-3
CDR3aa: CASSYSKTGVNTEAFF

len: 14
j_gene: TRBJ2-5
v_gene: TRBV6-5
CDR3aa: CAGSTGGVGETQYF

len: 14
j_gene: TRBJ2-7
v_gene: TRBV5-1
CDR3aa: CASSLAGVSYEQYF

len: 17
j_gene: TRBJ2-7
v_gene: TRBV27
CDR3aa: CASSLPGRGEASYEQYF

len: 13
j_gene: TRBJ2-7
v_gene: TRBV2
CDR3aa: CASSQYRGNEQYF

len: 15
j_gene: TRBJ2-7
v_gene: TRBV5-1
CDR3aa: CASSTSGSGFYEQYF

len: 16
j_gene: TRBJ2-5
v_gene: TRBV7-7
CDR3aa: CASSRTSGQLGETQYF

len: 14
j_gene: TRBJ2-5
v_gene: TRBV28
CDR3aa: CASSSTRGQETQYF

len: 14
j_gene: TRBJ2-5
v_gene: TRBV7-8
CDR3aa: CASSLSVGGETQYF

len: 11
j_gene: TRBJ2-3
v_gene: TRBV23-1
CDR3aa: CASRRGNTQYF

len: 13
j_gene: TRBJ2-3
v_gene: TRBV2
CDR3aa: CASMGLRSDTQYF

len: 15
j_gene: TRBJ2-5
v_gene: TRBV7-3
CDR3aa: CASSSTGAGGETQYF

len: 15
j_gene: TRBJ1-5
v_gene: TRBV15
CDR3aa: CATSLGQASYQPQHF

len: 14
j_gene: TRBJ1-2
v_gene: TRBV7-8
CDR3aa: CASSFSRGYDGYTF

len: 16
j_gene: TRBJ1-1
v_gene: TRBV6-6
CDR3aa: CASSASAGLGSTEAFF

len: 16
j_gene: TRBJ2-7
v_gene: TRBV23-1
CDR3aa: CASSPQPGTERYEQYF

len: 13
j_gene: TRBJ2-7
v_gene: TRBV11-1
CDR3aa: CASRKSGTYEQYF

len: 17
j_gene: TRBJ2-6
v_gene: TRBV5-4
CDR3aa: CASSPGGATTGANVLTF

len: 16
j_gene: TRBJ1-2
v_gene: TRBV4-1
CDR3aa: CASGQAGTGLNYGYTF

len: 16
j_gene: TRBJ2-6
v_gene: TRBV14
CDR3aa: CASSPQTGTGANVLTF

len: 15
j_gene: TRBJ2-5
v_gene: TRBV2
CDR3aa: CASSERWRGQETQYF

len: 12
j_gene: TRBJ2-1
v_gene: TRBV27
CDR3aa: CAAGPSYNEQFF

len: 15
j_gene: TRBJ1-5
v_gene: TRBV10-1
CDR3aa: CASRKLNSSNQPQHF

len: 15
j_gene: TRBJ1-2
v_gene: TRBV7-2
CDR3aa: CASTVRTTGVYGYTF

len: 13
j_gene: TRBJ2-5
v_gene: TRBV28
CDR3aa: CASVGGDKETQYF

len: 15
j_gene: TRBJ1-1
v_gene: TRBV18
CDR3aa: CASSPPGQLNTEAFF

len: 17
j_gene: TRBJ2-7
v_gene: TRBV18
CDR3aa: CASSPGLGERASGEQYF

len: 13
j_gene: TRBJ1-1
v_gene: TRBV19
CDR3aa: CASSMGAGGLAFF

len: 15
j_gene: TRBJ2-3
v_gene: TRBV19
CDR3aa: CASSVGFLSTDTQYF

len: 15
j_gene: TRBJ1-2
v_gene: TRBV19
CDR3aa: CASSLQGAANYGYTF

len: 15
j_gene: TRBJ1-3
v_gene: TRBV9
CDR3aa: CASSVDAGIGNTIYF

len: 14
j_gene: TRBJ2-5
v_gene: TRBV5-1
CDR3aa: CASSLMTVEETQYF

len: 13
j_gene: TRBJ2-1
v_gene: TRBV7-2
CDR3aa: CASTVSRVGEQFF

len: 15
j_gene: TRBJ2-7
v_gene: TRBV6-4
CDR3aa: CASSPLAGGGYEQYF

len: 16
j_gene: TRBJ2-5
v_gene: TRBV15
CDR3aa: CATSRATSGLQETQYF

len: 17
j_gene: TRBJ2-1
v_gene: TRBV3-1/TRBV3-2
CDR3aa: CASSANLLAGSYNEQFF

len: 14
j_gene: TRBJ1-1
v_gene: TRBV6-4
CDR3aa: CASSVKGANTEAFF

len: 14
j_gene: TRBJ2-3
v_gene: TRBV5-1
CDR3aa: CASSLEGAGDTQYF